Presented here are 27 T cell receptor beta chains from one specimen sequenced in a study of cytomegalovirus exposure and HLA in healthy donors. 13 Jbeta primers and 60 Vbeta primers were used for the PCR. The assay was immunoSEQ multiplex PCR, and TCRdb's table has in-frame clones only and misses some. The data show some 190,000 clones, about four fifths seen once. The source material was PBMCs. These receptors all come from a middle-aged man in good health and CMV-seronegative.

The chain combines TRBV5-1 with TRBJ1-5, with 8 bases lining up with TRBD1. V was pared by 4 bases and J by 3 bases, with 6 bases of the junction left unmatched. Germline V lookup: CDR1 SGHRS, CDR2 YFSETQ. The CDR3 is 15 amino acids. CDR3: CASSIQGGINQPQHF. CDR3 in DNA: TGCGCCAGCAGCATACAGGGGGGGATCAATCAGCCCCAGCATTTT.

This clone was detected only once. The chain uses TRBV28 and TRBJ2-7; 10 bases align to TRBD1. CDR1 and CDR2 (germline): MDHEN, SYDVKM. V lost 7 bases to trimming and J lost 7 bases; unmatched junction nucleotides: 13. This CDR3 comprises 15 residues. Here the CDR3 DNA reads TGTGCCAGCAACACGGGACAGGGGAGGTTAGGGGAGCAGTACTTC. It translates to CASNTGQGRLGEQYF.

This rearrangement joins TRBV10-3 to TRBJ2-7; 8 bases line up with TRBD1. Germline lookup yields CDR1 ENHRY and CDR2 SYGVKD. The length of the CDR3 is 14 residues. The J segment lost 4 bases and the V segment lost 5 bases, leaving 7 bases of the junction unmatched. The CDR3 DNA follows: TGTGCCATCAGTCCCGGACAGGGTAGGTACGAGCAGTACTTC. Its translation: CAISPGQGRYEQYF.

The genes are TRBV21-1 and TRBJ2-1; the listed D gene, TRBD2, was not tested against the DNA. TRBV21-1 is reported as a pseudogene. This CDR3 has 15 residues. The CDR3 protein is CASSKAWLEGHEQFF. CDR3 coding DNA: TGTGCCAGCAGCAAAGCGTGGCTAGAGGGCCATGAGCAGTTCTTC.

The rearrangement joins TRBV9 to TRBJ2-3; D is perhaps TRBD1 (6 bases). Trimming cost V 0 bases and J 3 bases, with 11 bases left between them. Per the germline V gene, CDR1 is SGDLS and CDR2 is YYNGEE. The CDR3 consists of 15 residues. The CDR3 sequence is CASSVVGAWTDTQYF. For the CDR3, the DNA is TGTGCCAGCAGCGTAGTGGGGGCCTGGACAGATACGCAGTATTTT.

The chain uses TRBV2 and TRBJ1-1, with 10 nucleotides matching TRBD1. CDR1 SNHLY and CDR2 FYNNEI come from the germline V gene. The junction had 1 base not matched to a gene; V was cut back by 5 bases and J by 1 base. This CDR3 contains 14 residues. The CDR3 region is CASSRTGGNTEAFF. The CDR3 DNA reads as TGTGCCAGCAGTCGGACAGGGGGGAACACTGAAGCTTTCTTT.

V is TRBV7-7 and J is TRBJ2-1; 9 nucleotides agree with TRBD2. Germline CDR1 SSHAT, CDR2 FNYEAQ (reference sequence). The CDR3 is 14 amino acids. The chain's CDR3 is CANSLAGVGNEQFF. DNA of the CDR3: TGTGCTAACAGCTTAGCGGGAGTGGGGAATGAGCAGTTCTTC.

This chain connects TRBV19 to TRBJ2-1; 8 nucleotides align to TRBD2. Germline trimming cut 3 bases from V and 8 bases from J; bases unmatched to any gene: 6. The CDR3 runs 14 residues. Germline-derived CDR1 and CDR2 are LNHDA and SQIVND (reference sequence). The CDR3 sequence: CASSMGLGSYEQFF. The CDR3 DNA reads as TGTGCCAGTAGTATGGGACTAGGGTCTTATGAGCAGTTCTTC.

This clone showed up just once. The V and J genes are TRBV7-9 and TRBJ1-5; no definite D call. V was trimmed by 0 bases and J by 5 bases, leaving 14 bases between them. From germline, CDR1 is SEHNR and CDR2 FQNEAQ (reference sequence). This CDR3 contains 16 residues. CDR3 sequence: CASSLAGKRGDQPQHF. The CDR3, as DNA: TGTGCCAGCAGCTTAGCGGGTAAGCGGGGTGATCAGCCCCAGCATTTT. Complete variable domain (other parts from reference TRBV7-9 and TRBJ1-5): DTGVSQNPRHKITKRGQNVTFRCDPISEHNRLYWYRQTLGQGPEFLTYFQNEAQLEKSRLLSDRFSAERPKGSFSTLEIQRTEQGDSAMYLCASSLAGKRGDQPQHFGDGTRLSIL.

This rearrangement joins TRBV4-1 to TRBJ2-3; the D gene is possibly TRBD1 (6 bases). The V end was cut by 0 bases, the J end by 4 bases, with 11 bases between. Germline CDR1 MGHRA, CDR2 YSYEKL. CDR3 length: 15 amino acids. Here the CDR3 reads CASSQEYRAADTQYF. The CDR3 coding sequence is TGCGCCAGCAGCCAAGAATACAGGGCGGCAGATACGCAGTATTTT.

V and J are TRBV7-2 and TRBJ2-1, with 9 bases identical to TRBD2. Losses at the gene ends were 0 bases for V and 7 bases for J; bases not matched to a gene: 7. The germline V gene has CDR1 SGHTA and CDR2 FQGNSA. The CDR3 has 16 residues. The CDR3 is CASSLAPSGVTNEQFF. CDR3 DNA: TGTGCCAGCAGCTTAGCGCCTAGCGGGGTAACAAATGAGCAGTTCTTC.

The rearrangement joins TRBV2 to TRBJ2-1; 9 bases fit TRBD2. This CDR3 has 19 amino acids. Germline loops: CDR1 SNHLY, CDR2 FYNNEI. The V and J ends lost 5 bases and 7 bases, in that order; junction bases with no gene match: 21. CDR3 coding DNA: TGTGCCAGCAGTCGATCCACCCGTAGCGGGGGCCACCCCTTTAATGAGCAGTTCTTC. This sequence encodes CASSRSTRSGGHPFNEQFF.

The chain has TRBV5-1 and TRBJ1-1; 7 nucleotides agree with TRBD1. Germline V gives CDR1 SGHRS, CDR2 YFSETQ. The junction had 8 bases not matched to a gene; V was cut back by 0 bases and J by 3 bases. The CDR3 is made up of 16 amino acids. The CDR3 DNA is TGCGCCAGCAGCTTGGCCGGGGACAGCTCCGACACTGAAGCTTTCTTT. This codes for CASSLAGDSSDTEAFF.

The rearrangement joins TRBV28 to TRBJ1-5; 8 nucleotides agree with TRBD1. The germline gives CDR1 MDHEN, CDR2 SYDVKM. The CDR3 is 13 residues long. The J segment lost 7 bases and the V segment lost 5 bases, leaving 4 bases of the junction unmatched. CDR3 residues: CASSLDRGQPQHF. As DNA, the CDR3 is TGTGCCAGCAGTCTCGACAGGGGCCAGCCCCAGCATTTT.

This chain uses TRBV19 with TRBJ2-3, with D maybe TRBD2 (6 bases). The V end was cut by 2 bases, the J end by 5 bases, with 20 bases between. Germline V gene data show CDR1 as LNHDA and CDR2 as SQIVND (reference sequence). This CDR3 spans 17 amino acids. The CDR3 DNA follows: TGTGCCAGTAGTATAAATGGGGCGGGGCAGATAAGAGATACGCAGTATTTT. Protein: CASSINGAGQIRDTQYF.

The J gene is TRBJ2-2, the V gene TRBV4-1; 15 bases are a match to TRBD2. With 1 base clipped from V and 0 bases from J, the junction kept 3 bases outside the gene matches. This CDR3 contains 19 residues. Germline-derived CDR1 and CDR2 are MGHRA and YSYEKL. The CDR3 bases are TGCGCCAGCAGCCAAGTTGGACTAGCGGGGGGGCCGAACACCGGGGAGCTGTTTTTT. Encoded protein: CASSQVGLAGGPNTGELFF.

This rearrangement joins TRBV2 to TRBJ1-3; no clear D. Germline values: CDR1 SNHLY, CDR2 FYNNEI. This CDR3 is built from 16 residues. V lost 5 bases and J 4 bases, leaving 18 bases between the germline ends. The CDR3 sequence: CASSQDFIWTGNTIYF. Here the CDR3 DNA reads TGTGCCAGCAGTCAGGACTTCATTTGGACCGGAAACACCATATATTTT.

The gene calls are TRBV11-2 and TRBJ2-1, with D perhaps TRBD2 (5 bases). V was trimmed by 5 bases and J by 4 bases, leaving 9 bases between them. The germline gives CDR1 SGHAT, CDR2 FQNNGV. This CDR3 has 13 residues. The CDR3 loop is CASSLREYNEQFF. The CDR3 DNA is TGTGCCAGCAGCCTGAGGGAGTACAATGAGCAGTTCTTC.

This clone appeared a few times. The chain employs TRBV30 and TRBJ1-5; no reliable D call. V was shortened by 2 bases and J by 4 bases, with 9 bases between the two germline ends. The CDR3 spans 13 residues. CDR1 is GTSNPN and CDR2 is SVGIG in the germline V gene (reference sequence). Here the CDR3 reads CAWSPTKNQPQHF. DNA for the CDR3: TGTGCCTGGAGTCCAACTAAGAATCAGCCCCAGCATTTT.

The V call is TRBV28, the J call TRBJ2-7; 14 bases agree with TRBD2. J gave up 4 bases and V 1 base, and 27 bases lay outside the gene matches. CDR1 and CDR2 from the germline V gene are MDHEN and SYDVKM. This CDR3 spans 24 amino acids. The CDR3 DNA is TGTGCCAGCAGTTTATCCCCCCTCCGGCAGGTTATAGAGGGACTAGCGGGGGCCTATTACGAGCAGTACTTC. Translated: CASSLSPLRQVIEGLAGAYYEQYF.

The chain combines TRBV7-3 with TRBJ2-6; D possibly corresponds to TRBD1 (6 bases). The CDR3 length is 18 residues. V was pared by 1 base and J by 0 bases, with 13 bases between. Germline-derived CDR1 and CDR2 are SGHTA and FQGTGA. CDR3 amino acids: CASSLNAGAFSGANVLTF. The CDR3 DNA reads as TGTGCCAGCAGCTTAAATGCAGGGGCCTTCTCTGGGGCCAACGTCCTGACTTTC.

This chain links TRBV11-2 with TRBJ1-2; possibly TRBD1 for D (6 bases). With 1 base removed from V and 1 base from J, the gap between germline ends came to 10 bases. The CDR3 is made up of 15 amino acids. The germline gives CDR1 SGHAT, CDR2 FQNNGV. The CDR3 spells CASSLGGGSNYGYTF. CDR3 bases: TGTGCCAGCAGCTTAGGAGGGGGTAGTAACTATGGCTACACCTTC.

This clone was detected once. The CDR3 here is CASSLGQGVSYEQYF. CDR3 sequence (DNA): TGTGCCAGCAGCTTAGGACAGGGGGTCTCCTACGAGCAGTACTTC. The chain carries TRBV7-9 and TRBJ2-7, with 9 bases aligning to TRBD1. V was clipped by 1 base and J by 0 bases; unmatched bases: 1. The CDR3 has 15 amino acids. Germline values: CDR1 SEHNR, CDR2 FQNEAQ (reference sequence).

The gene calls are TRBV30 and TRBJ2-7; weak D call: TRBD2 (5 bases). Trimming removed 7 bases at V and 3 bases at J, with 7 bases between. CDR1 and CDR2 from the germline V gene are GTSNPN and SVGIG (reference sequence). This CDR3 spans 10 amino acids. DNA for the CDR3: TGTGCCTACGGGGACTACGAGCAGTACTTC. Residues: CAYGDYEQYF.

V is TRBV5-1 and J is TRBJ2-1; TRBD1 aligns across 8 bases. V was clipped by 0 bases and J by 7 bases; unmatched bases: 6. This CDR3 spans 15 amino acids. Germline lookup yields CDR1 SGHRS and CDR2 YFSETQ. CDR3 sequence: CASSLAGQVLNEQFF. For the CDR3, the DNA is TGCGCCAGCAGCTTGGCGGGACAGGTCTTAAATGAGCAGTTCTTC.

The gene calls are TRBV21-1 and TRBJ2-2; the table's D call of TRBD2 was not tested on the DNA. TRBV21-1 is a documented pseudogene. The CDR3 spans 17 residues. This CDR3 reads CASTVEGSGGDTGELFF. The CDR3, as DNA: TGTGCCAGCACCGTGGAGGGGTCCGGAGGTGACACCGGGGAGCTGTTTTTT.

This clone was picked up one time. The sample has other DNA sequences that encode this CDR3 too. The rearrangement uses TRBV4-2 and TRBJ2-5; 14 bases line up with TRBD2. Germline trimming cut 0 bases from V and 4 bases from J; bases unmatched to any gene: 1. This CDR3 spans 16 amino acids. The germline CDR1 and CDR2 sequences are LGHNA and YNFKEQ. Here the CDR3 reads CASSQETSGRGETQYF. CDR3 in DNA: TGTGCCAGCAGCCAAGAGACTAGCGGGAGGGGAGAGACCCAGTACTTC.